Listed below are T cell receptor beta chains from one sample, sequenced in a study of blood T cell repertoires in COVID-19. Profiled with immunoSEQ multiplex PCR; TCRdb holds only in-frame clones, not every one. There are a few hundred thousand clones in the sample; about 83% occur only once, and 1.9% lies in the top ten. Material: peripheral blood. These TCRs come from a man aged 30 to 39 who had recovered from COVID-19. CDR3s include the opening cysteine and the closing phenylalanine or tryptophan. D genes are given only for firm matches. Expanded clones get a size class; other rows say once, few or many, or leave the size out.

CASSPQGSSSGYNEQFF TGCGCCAGCAGTCCTCAGGGGTCTTCTAGCGGATACAATGAGCAGTTCTTC . TRBV5-1 once TRBJ2-1
CASSPRLAFSETQYF TGTGCCAGTAGTCCTCGACTAGCGTTCTCAGAGACCCAGTACTTC TRBD2 TRBV19 . TRBJ2-5
CASSFPQLVPGATDTQYF TGTGCCAGCAGCTTTCCCCAGCTCGTCCCAGGGGCTACAGATACGCAGTATTTT . TRBV11-2 . TRBJ2-3
CASASSGSNQPQHF TGTGCCAGCGCCTCGAGCGGTAGCAATCAGCCCCAGCATTTT . TRBV7-9 few TRBJ1-5
CASSEGDSGELFF TGTGCCAGCTCCGAAGGGGATTCCGGGGAGCTGTTTTTT . TRBV25-1 . TRBJ2-2
CASSSGGWETQYF TGCGCCAGCAGCTCGGGGGGTTGGGAGACCCAGTACTTC TRBD2 TRBV5-1 . TRBJ2-5
CASSLERGAYNEQFF TGTGCCAGCAGCTTAGAACGGGGGGCCTACAATGAGCAGTTCTTC TRBD2 TRBV11-2 . TRBJ2-1
CASRENSPLHF TGTGCCAGCAGGGAGAATTCACCCCTCCACTTT . TRBV2 few TRBJ1-6
CAISESVGGDTQYF TGTGCCATCAGTGAGTCGGTCGGGGGAGATACGCAGTATTTT . TRBV10-3 . TRBJ2-3
CASSRTGSDEQYF TGTGCCAGCAGCCGAACAGGGTCAGACGAGCAGTACTTC . TRBV11-3 . TRBJ2-7
CASCDREGSPLHF TGTGCCAGCTGCGACAGGGAAGGGTCACCCCTCCACTTT TRBD1 TRBV12-3/TRBV12-4 . TRBJ1-6
CASSIRDRGSEAFF TGTGCCAGCAGCATCCGGGACAGGGGTAGTGAAGCTTTCTTT TRBD1 TRBV7-9 . TRBJ1-1
CASSLVQWGYTF TGTGCCAGCAGCTTAGTCCAGTGGGGCTACACCTTC . TRBV7-9 . TRBJ1-2
CASSTAGTGGQETQYF TGCGCCAGCAGCACCGCCGGGACAGGGGGCCAAGAGACCCAGTACTTC TRBD1 TRBV5-1 once TRBJ2-5
CASSGPGGGSPLHF TGTGCCAGCAGTGGACCGGGGGGCGGTTCACCCCTCCACTTT . TRBV7-9 . TRBJ1-6
CASSKAPGLAGSANTQYF TGTGCCAGCAGCAAAGCCCCGGGACTAGCGGGGTCAGCAAATACGCAGTATTTT TRBD2 TRBV7-2 . TRBJ2-3
CASSQRTGVYNEQFF TGCGCCAGCAGCCAGAGGACAGGAGTTTACAATGAGCAGTTCTTC TRBD1 TRBV5-1 . TRBJ2-1
CASSPIDAVRAGGETQYF TGTGCCAGCAGCCCCATAGATGCGGTCCGGGCCGGGGGAGAGACCCAGTACTTC . TRBV3-1/TRBV3-2 . TRBJ2-5
CASSFGASGGADTQYF TGTGCCAGCAGCTTTGGAGCTAGCGGGGGGGCAGATACGCAGTATTTT TRBD2 TRBV7-2 . TRBJ2-3
CASSLFGGWTDTQYF TGTGCCAGCAGCCTCTTTGGAGGTTGGACAGATACGCAGTATTTT . TRBV7-2 . TRBJ2-3
CASSVGGQGANTGELFF TGTGCCAGCAGCGTAGGGGGACAGGGGGCGAACACCGGGGAGCTGTTTTTT TRBD1 TRBV9 . TRBJ2-2
CASSDRVIGGYTF TGTGCCAGCAGCGACAGGGTGATAGGCGGCTACACCTTC TRBD1 TRBV12-3/TRBV12-4 few TRBJ1-2
CATSRDDSWGQPQHF TGTGCCACCAGCAGGGATGACAGCTGGGGTCAGCCCCAGCATTTT . TRBV15 . TRBJ1-5
CSAPGLAAQYF TGCAGTGCCCCGGGACTAGCGGCGCAGTATTTT TRBD2 TRBV20-1 . TRBJ2-3
CASRTSGSTDTQYF TGCGCCAGCAGGACTAGCGGAAGCACAGATACGCAGTATTTT TRBD2 TRBV10-2 . TRBJ2-3
CASSPGDEQYF TGTGCCAGCAGTCCTGGAGACGAGCAGTACTTC . TRBV27 . TRBJ2-7
CASSRDHTGYGYTF TGTGCCAGCAGCCGGGATCACACAGGGTATGGCTACACCTTC . TRBV14 few TRBJ1-2
CASSYRAGTDNYGYTF TGTGCCAGCAGTTACAGAGCCGGGACAGATAACTATGGCTACACCTTC TRBD1 TRBV6-5 . TRBJ1-2
CASSLVGQQRHTQYF TGCGCCAGCAGCTTGGTGGGACAGCAGAGACATACGCAGTATTTT TRBD1 TRBV5-1 . TRBJ2-3
CASSLQGSSYNSPLHF TGTGCCAGCAGCCTTCAGGGGAGCTCCTATAATTCACCCCTCCACTTT . TRBV6-2/TRBV6-3 once TRBJ1-6
CAIRETVSSYNSPLHF TGTGCCATCAGGGAGACAGTAAGCTCCTATAATTCACCCCTCCACTTT . TRBV10-3 . TRBJ1-6
CASARSGINYGYTF TGTGCCAGCGCTCGGTCGGGGATTAACTATGGCTACACCTTC . TRBV5-6 . TRBJ1-2
CASSPQPAGLTRTNEQFF TGCGCCAGCAGCCCGCAGCCGGCGGGGCTAACTCGGACTAATGAGCAGTTCTTC . TRBV4-1 . TRBJ2-1
CATSRESISNQPQHF TGTGCCACCAGCAGAGAAAGCATCAGCAATCAGCCCCAGCATTTT . TRBV15 . TRBJ1-5
CASSKIVRGPINEQFF TGTGCCAGCAGCAAAATTGTGAGGGGGCCCATCAATGAGCAGTTCTTC . TRBV21-1 . TRBJ2-1
CASSSTGSGNSPLHF TGTGCCAGCAGTTCGACAGGGTCGGGAAATTCACCCCTCCACTTT TRBD1 TRBV27 . TRBJ1-6
CASRQAGGPLNEQFF TGTGCCAGCAGGCAAGCGGGGGGGCCTCTCAATGAGCAGTTCTTC TRBD2 TRBV11-2 . TRBJ2-1
CASSVGTGELFF TGCGCCAGCAGTGTCGGCACCGGGGAGCTGTTTTTT . TRBV10-1 . TRBJ2-2
CAISGGGGTGTDTQYF TGTGCCATCAGTGGTGGGGGGGGTACAGGGACAGATACGCAGTATTTT . TRBV10-3 once TRBJ2-3
CASSYDRVNQPQHF TGTGCCAGCAGCTATGACAGGGTCAATCAGCCCCAGCATTTT TRBD1 TRBV28 . TRBJ1-5